The rows below give T cell receptor beta chains drawn from one sample of a study of response to subunit inactivated influenza vaccine. TCRdb processed the RT-PCR reads anew with MiXCR; each CDR3 protein has one entry. The sample carries 560,000 or so distinct CDR3 sequences, about 8% recorded once. The source material was PBMCs from blood, sampled less than 30 months after vaccination. These receptors all stem from a man between 50 and 69 years old who received an inactivated influenza vaccine. Each CDR3 is given with its conserved first and last residue. A row's size may be missing; if present it is once, few, many or a size class.

CSAPLAGGLLAKNIQYF | TRBV20-1 | few | TRBJ2-4
CASSTQQGSEQFF | TRBV11-2 | - | TRBJ2-1
CSASPNRNTEAFF | TRBV20-1 | - | TRBJ1-1
CASQRLAGDKDTQYF | TRBV10-2 | many | TRBJ2-3
CASSQELWAGPSDEQYF | TRBV4-3 | - | TRBJ2-7
CASSPLQGYGYTF | TRBV5-4 | - | TRBJ1-2
CSARTRHTDTQYF | TRBV20-1 | few | TRBJ2-3
CASSWGQQETQYF | TRBV7-2 | many | TRBJ2-5
CASALFSRNEQFF | TRBV3-1 | - | TRBJ2-1
CASTLQGIGETQYF | TRBV18 | few | TRBJ2-5
CASSQMGLAVGDEQYF | TRBV14 | - | TRBJ2-7
CALEGNYGYTF | TRBV7-9 | many | TRBJ1-2
CASSEVEGNYEQYF | TRBV6-1 | - | TRBJ2-7
CASTSRFRTSYEQYF | TRBV6-2/TRBV6-3 | - | TRBJ2-7
CASSFGQQGQPQHF | TRBV7-9 | - | TRBJ1-5
CASSIPGSYNEQFF | TRBV12-3/TRBV12-4 | - | TRBJ2-1
CASSPSGARPQHF | TRBV12-3/TRBV12-4 | - | TRBJ1-5